This T cell receptor (beta chain) was profiled in a study of cytomegalovirus exposure and HLA in healthy donors. The overall study: The approximately 110 validation repertoires used a platform that matched the one used for the roughly 700 first-cohort repertoires, as a later analysis reported. Study results and caveats: In vitro, a few CMV-associated chains proved specific for CMV antigens. The authors listed around 150 TCR beta chains as cytomegalovirus-associated.

The germline V gene has CDR1 SGHNT and CDR2 YENEEA. V shed 3 bases and J shed 2 bases, with 7 bases lying between them. This CDR3 spans 13 amino acids. The data were produced by immunoSEQ multiplex PCR, yet TCRdb's version contains in-frame clones alone and is incomplete. The sample consists of 250,000 to 400,000 clones, around 87% of them appearing once. As for this clone: Its antigen is still unknown. Within the sample, other DNA sequences also encode this same CDR3.

The receptor comes from a woman in her twenties or thirties in good health and CMV-seropositive. This chain uses TRBV11-3 with TRBJ2-5; D might be TRBD2 (5 bases). Source material: PBMCs. The CDR3 spells CASSFRGQETQYF. Written as DNA, the CDR3 is TGTGCCAGCAGCTTTCGGGGACAAGAGACCCAGTACTTC. Full variable domain (remainder filled in from reference TRBV11-3 and TRBJ2-5): EAGVVQSPRYKIIEKKQPVAFWCNPISGHNTLYWYLQNLGQGPELLIRYENEEAVDDSQLPKDRFSAERLKGVDSTLKIQPAELGDSAVYLCASSFRGQETQYFGPGTRLLVL.